A single TCR beta chain is shown here with its context. Its antigen is undetermined. The data are from a study of T cell responses to AZD1222 COVID-19 vaccine. Study-wide points: Repertoire samples came only from after the peak T cell response. Seropositive AZD1222 recipients at baseline numbered only 5 or 6. Vaccine-associated CD4 TCRs spanned spike, dominant at 160-218 and 743-854. Females outnumbered males among donors, who were mostly white British; clonal diversity was possibly underestimated.

Generated by immunoSEQ multiplex PCR, the TCRdb table keeps only in-frame clones and is missing some. This sample has roughly 100,000 clones, with roughly nine tenths found just once. CDR3 length: 15 residues. Germline V gives CDR1 MNHEY, CDR2 SMNVEV (reference sequence). With V trimmed by 2 bases and J by 6 bases, 6 bases remained unmatched. This chain links TRBV27 with TRBJ2-1; 8 nucleotides match TRBD1. This TCR was sampled from an adult in good health. The material was peripheral blood, obtained on day 0 of AZD1222 vaccination. The CDR3: CASSLPGTGPNEQFF. In DNA form, the CDR3 reads TGTGCCAGCAGTTTACCCGGGACAGGCCCCAATGAGCAGTTCTTC.